This T cell receptor (beta chain) was sequenced in a study of shared clonotypes between healthy human individuals. TCRdb keeps only in-frame clones here, not all; method: immunoSEQ multiplex PCR. The sample includes 2 million to 2.5 million clones, 93% of them seen just once. Naive CD45RA+ and memory CD45RA-negative subsets were split from CD4+ cells. Unmatched junction bases numbered 7, after V lost 4 bases and J lost 5 bases. CDR1 is GTSNPN and CDR2 is SVGIG in the germline V gene (reference sequence). CDR3 length: 15 residues. V and J are TRBV30 and TRBJ1-6, with 8 bases fitting TRBD1. This clonotype was sampled from a man aged 18-30 years in good health. Some clones in this sample may be carry-over from other donors' samples. Sequenced input: naive CD4+ T cells from PBMCs. The sample's subset: CD45RA+ positively selected. The CDR3 loop reads CAWTAPGQDNSPLHF. The CDR3 nucleotides read TGTGCCTGGACAGCCCCGGGACAGGATAATTCACCCCTCCACTTT. The full variable domain, in which reference TRBV30 and TRBJ1-6 provide the parts outside the CDR3, is SQTIHQWPATLVQPVGSPLSLECTVEGTSNPNLYWYRQAAGRGLQLLFYSVGIGQISSEVPQNLSASRPQDRQFILSSKKLLLSDSGFYLCAWTAPGQDNSPLHFGNGTRLTVT.